The 16 T cell receptor beta chains reported below all come from one sample, sequenced in a study of blood T cells in healthy people across ages. Then a second PCR, running roughly 6 to 11 cycles, was carried out with a sample-barcoded 5' primer and a J-beta primer mix. Each CDR3 protein is one row after TCRdb ran MiXCR on the 5' RACE reads. Of about 800,000 distinct CDR3 sequences detected, more than 20% appear once; the ten largest clones hold under 4.5%. This same sample was also taken into another study, of T cells of mothers and their children.

The sequenced sample was blood. Receptors originate from a boy between 10 and 17 years old in good health.

This clonotype was recorded a few times. The chain combines TRBV5-1 with TRBJ2-3, with D possibly TRBD2 on 5 matching bases. Looked up from germline, CDR1 is SGHRS and CDR2 is YFSETQ. The CDR3 extends over 13 amino acids. The V and J ends lost 6 bases and 4 bases respectively, with 12 bases between them. CDR3 protein: CASNFEGPDTQYF. The DNA for the CDR3 is TGCGCCAGCAATTTCGAGGGCCCAGATACGCAGTATTTT. Full variable domain (rest looked up from reference TRBV5-1 and TRBJ2-3): KAGVTQTPRYLIKTRGQQVTLSCSPISGHRSVSWYQQTPGQGLQFLFEYFSETQRNKGNFPGRFSGRQFSNSRSEMNVSTLELGDSALYLCASNFEGPDTQYFGPGTRLTVL.

In the case of this clonotype: A read error may produce the germline difference seen at one junction end. V gene TRBV25-1 combines with J gene TRBJ2-7; TRBD1 matches 10 bases. CDR3 size: 13 residues. Germline V lookup: CDR1 MGHDK, CDR2 SYGVNS. The CDR3 is CAGSGQGGYEQYF. The CDR3 DNA reads TGTGCCGGCAGTGGACAGGGGGGGTACGAGCAGTACTTC.

Here the CDR3 DNA reads TGTGCCAGCAGTGTGAGTGACAGGGGATCCTACGAGCAGTACTTC. Its translation is CASSVSDRGSYEQYF. This chain uses TRBV2 with TRBJ2-7; 8 bases are a match to TRBD1. Per germline, CDR1 SNHLY and CDR2 FYNNEI. The CDR3 loop spans 15 amino acids. V lost 4 bases to trimming and J lost 1 base; unmatched junction nucleotides: 6.

This clonotype has just a few counts. The chain is built from TRBV3-1 and TRBJ2-5, with D possibly matching TRBD1 (6 bases). V was trimmed by 4 bases and J by 2 bases, leaving 14 bases between them. Germline loops: CDR1 LGHDT, CDR2 YNNKEL (reference sequence). The CDR3 has 15 residues. The CDR3, as DNA: TGTGCCAGCAGCCGGGGGCCAAGCCAACAAGAGACCCAGTACTTC. This gives the protein CASSRGPSQQETQYF.

This sequence joins TRBV4-3 and TRBJ2-1; 12 bases are a match to TRBD2. In germline, CDR1 is LGHNA, CDR2 YSLEER. The junction had 5 bases not matched to a gene; V was cut back by 0 bases and J by 8 bases. The CDR3 has 16 residues. CDR3 sequence (DNA): TGCGCCAGCAGCCAAGATATGACTAGCGGGAGCCATGAGCAGTTCTTC. Translated: CASSQDMTSGSHEQFF.

This rearrangement joins TRBV20-1 to TRBJ1-4; D ambiguous. The CDR3 is made up of 13 amino acids. Between the trimmed V and J ends, which lost 1 base and 7 bases, there was a span of 10 bases. The germline gives CDR1 DFQATT, CDR2 SNEGSKA (reference sequence). CDR3 loop: CSARGHGFEKLFF. The CDR3 DNA reads TGCAGTGCTAGAGGTCACGGCTTTGAAAAACTGTTTTTT.

The chain uses TRBV7-9 and TRBJ1-2; D not certain. Germline CDR1 and CDR2: SEHNR and FQNEAQ (reference sequence). The V gene lost 1 base and the J gene lost 12 bases, with 6 bases spanning the gap. The CDR3 sequence is 10 residues long. The CDR3 DNA sequence: TGTGCCAGCAGCTTAGTTCGTGACACCTTC. Translating gives CASSLVRDTF.

Written as DNA, the CDR3 is TGTGCCAGCACGGTCGGCGATATTTCCTACAATGAGCAGTTCTTC. It is translated as CASTVGDISYNEQFF. The chain links TRBV12-3 or TRBV12-4 to TRBJ2-1; D is undetermined. Trimming stripped 7 bases from V and 1 base from J, with 14 bases between. The CDR3 is 15 residues long.

The table lists this clonotype with a few counts. The rearrangement joins TRBV7-9 to TRBJ2-5; TRBD2 agrees at 8 bases. The DNA matches TRBJ2-1 better at its end, which makes the J call doubtful. From germline, CDR1 is SEHNR and CDR2 FQNEAQ (reference sequence). The CDR3 is 15 amino acids. CDR3 nucleotides: TGTGCCAGCAGCTCACTAGCGGCAGGATCCAATGAGCAGTTCTTC. This encodes CASSSLAAGSNEQFF.

The chain is built from TRBV7-9 and TRBJ2-5; D is ambiguous. The CDR3 contains 18 residues. The V and J ends lost 3 bases and 3 bases respectively, with 23 bases between them. The germline V gene encodes CDR1 SEHNR and CDR2 FQNEAQ (reference sequence). The CDR3 sequence is CASSFPTTLTEQKETQYF. The CDR3 nucleotides read TGTGCCAGCAGCTTCCCTACCACCTTGACTGAGCAAAAAGAGACCCAGTACTTC. Full variable domain (missing parts from reference TRBV7-9 and TRBJ2-5): DTGVSQNPRHKITKRGQNVTFRCDPISEHNRLYWYRQTLGQGPEFLTYFQNEAQLEKSRLLSDRFSAERPKGSFSTLEIQRTEQGDSAMYLCASSFPTTLTEQKETQYFGPGTRLLVL.

This chain joins TRBV7-2 and TRBJ1-5, with D perhaps matching TRBD1 (5 bases). V lost 3 bases and J 0 bases, leaving 15 bases between the germline ends. Per germline, CDR1 SGHTA and CDR2 FQGNSA. The length of the CDR3 is 17 residues. DNA of the CDR3: TGTGCCAGCAGCTTGACAGAGAGGGATTATAGCAATCAGCCCCAGCATTTT. Amino acid sequence: CASSLTERDYSNQPQHF.

This rearrangement joins TRBV10-3 to TRBJ2-5, with no clear D. The germline CDR1 and CDR2 sequences are ENHRY and SYGVKD. The CDR3 contains 15 residues. V dropped 0 bases and J dropped 5 bases, with 13 bases sitting between them. CDR3 DNA: TGTGCCATCAGTGAGTCGAATTTGGGAAAGGAGACCCAGTACTTC. Translating gives CAISESNLGKETQYF.

In this sample, this clonotype turned up a few times. The chain links TRBV10-3 to TRBJ2-1, with D possibly TRBD2 on 5 matching bases. This CDR3 comprises 15 residues. Germline CDR1 ENHRY, CDR2 SYGVKD. Trimming took 6 bases from V and 3 from J, leaving 15 bases between them. The CDR3 protein is CAIRPDSAGYNEQFF. The CDR3 bases are TGTGCCATCAGACCGGACTCAGCAGGCTACAATGAGCAGTTCTTC.

This clonotype turned up a few times. The chain carries TRBV5-5 and TRBJ2-5; no definite D call. The DNA end is a closer match to TRBJ2-1, so the J assignment may be wrong. The germline CDR1 and CDR2 sequences are SGHKS and YYEKEE (reference sequence). CDR3 length equals 12 residues. The CDR3 DNA reads as TGTGCCAGCAGCTTTGGGCGGCGAGAGCAGTTCTTC. Its protein product is CASSFGRREQFF.

The chain couples TRBV7-2 to TRBJ2-1; 11 bases agree with TRBD2. CDR1 is SGHTA, CDR2 FQGNSA, per germline. Germline trimming cut 5 bases from V and 9 bases from J; bases unmatched to any gene: 12. CDR3 size: 16 residues. CDR3 DNA sequence: TGTGCCAGCAGCCAAAGGGTAGCGGGAGGGCGGAGTGAGCAGTTCTTC. Protein: CASSQRVAGGRSEQFF.

This clonotype showed up just a few times. The chain joins TRBV27 to TRBJ1-1, with D tentatively TRBD1 (6 bases). Germline lookup yields CDR1 MNHEY and CDR2 SMNVEV (reference sequence). The V and J ends lost 11 bases and 3 bases respectively, with 10 bases between them. The CDR3 is made up of 11 amino acids. The CDR3 is CAPGADTEAFF. DNA for the CDR3: TGTGCCCCAGGGGCGGACACTGAAGCTTTCTTT.